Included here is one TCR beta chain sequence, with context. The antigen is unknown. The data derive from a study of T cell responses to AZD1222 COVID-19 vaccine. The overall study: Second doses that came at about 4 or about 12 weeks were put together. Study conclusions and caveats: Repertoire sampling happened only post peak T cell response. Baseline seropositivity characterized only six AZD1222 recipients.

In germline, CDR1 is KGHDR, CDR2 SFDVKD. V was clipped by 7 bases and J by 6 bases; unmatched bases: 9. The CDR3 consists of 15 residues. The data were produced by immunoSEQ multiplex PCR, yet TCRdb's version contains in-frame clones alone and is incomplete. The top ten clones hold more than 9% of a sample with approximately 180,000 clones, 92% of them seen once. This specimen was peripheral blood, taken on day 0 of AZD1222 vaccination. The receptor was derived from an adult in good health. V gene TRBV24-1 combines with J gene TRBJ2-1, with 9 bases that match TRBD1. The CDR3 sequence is CATSGLGQGSNEQFF. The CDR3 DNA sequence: TGTGCCACCAGCGGGTTGGGACAGGGTAGCAATGAGCAGTTCTTC.